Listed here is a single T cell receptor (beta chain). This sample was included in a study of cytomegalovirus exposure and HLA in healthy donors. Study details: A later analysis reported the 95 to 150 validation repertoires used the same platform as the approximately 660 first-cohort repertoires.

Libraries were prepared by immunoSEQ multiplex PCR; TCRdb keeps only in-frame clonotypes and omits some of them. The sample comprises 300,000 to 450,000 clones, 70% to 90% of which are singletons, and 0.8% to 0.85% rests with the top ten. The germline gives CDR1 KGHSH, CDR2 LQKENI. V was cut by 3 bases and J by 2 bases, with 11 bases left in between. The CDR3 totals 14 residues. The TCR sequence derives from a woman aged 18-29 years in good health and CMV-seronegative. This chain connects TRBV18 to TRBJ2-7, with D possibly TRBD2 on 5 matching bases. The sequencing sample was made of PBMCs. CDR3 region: CASSPSGLTYEQYF. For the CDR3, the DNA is TGTGCCAGCTCACCCTCGGGATTAACCTACGAGCAGTACTTC.